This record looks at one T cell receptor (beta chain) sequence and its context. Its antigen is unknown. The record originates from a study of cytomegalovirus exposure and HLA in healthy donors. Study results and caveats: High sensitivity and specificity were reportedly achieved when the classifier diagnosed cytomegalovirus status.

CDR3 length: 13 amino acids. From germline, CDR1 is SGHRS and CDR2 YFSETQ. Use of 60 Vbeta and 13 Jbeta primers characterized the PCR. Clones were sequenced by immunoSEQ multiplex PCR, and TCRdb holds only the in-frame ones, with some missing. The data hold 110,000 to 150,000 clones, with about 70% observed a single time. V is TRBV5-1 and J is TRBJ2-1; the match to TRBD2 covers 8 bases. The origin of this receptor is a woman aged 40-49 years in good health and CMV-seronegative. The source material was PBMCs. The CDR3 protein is CATREQAGVEQFF. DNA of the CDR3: TGCGCTACCAGAGAGCAAGCGGGAGTTGAGCAGTTCTTC.